This note documents a single T cell receptor beta chain sequence. Its antigen is still unknown. It was with a sample-barcoded 5' primer and a J-beta primer mix that a second PCR of roughly 7 to 12 cycles was run. TCRdb re-called the 5' RACE reads through MiXCR, storing one row per CDR3 protein. The sample contains around 1,000,000 distinct CDR3 sequences, more than 30% of which appear only once. These data belong to a study of blood T cells in healthy people across ages. Study-level points and caveats: Whereas aged donors had fewer naive CD4+ cells, long-lived donors had more of them and higher diversity.

J was trimmed by 4 bases and V by 5 bases; bases with no gene match: 5. CDR1 is SGHRS and CDR2 is YFSETQ in the germline V gene. The CDR3 is 14 residues long. Sequenced input: blood. V gene TRBV5-1 combines with J gene TRBJ2-4; 8 bases are a match to TRBD1. The sequence came from a man aged 18 to 30 in good health. CDR3 protein: CASSDRQGKNIQYF. CDR3 DNA: TGCGCCAGCAGTGACAGACAGGGGAAAAACATTCAGTACTTC.